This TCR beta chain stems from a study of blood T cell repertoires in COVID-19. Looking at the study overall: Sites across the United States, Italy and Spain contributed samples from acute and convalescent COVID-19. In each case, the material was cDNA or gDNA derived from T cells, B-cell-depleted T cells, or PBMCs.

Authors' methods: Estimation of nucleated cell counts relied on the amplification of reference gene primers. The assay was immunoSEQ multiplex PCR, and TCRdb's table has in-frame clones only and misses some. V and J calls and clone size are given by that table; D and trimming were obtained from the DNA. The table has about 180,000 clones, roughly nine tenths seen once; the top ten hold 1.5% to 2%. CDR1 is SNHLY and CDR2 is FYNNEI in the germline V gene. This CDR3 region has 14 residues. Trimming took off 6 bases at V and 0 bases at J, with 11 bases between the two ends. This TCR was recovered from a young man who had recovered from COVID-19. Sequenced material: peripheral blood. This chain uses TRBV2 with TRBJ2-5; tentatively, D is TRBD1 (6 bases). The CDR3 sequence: CASRGARYQETQYF. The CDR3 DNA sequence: TGTGCCAGCAGGGGGGCGAGGTACCAAGAGACCCAGTACTTC.